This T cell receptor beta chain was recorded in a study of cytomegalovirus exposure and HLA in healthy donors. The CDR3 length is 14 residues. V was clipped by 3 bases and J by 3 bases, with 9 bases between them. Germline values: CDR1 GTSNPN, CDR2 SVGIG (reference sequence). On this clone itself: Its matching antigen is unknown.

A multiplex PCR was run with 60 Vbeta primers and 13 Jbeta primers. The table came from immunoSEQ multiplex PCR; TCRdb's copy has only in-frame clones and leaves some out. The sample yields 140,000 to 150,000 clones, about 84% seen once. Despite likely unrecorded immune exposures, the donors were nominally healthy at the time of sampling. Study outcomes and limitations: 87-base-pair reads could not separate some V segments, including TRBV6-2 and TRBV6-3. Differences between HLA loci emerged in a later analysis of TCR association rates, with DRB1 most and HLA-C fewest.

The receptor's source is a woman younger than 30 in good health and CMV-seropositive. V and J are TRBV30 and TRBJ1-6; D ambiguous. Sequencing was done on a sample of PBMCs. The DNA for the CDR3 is TGTGCCTGGAGGTTGGCCCACTATAATTCACCCCTCCACTTT. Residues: CAWRLAHYNSPLHF.